Shown below are 11 T cell receptor beta chains from a single sample sequenced in a study of spatial heterogeneity in lung cancer. From the 5' RACE reads, TCRdb called clonotypes with MiXCR, one entry per CDR3 protein. The top ten clones hold 4.6% of a sample with approximately 82,000 distinct CDR3 sequences, roughly an eighth of them seen once. Described time point: sample taken at primary tumor resection. Frozen PBMC, nontumor lung or tumor provided whole RNA, which was sequenced unsorted. The source was PBMCs, collected at surgery. These receptors all stem from a male donor with early-stage non-small cell lung cancer.

Ten or more counts support this clonotype. The rearrangement joins TRBV4-1 to TRBJ2-1; maybe TRBD1 (5 bases). Trimming cost V 4 bases and J 10 bases, with 14 bases left between them. Per the germline V gene, CDR1 is MGHRA and CDR2 is YSYEKL. This CDR3 contains 13 residues. The CDR3 nucleotides read TGCGCCAGCAGCCCAGGACACCCAGGGGAGCAGTTCTTC. This encodes CASSPGHPGEQFF.

There are a few counts of this clonotype. The V and J genes are TRBV14 and TRBJ2-1; no firm D call. Germline loops: CDR1 SGHDN, CDR2 FVKESK. This CDR3 contains 15 residues. V was clipped by 1 base and J by 4 bases, with 11 bases between them. In DNA form, the CDR3 reads TGTGCCAGCAGCCAAGGGGCCATTGCTTACAATGAGCAGTTCTTC. This encodes CASSQGAIAYNEQFF.

This clonotype was detected only once. The chain links TRBV19 to TRBJ2-6; D is uncertain. The CDR3 contains 14 residues. V was trimmed by 2 bases and J by 3 bases, leaving 5 bases between them. Germline assignment: CDR1 LNHDA and CDR2 SQIVND (reference sequence). This chain's CDR3 is CASSIRVGANVLTF. DNA for the CDR3: TGTGCCAGTAGTATAAGGGTTGGGGCCAACGTCCTGACTTTC.

This clonotype was detected only a few times. The chain links TRBV4-1 to TRBJ2-3, with unresolved D. Germline values: CDR1 MGHRA, CDR2 YSYEKL. With 0 bases removed from V and 1 base from J, the gap between germline ends came to 8 bases. This CDR3 comprises 15 residues. This CDR3 is CASSQESQGTDTQYF. The CDR3 nucleotides read TGCGCCAGCAGCCAAGAAAGCCAGGGCACAGATACGCAGTATTTT.

This clonotype came up a few times. The chain carries TRBV7-2 and TRBJ1-1; D is perhaps TRBD1 (5 bases). CDR3 size: 15 residues. V was trimmed by 2 bases and J by 1 base, leaving 11 bases between them. Germline CDR1 and CDR2: SGHTA and FQGNSA. This CDR3 is CASSLKGDGNTEAFF. The CDR3 bases are TGTGCCAGCAGCTTAAAAGGGGACGGGAACACTGAAGCTTTCTTT.

The chain is built from TRBV29-1 and TRBJ2-7; the D gene could be TRBD1 or TRBD2 (5 bases each). This CDR3 spans 12 amino acids. Trimming shortened V by 5 bases and J by 2 bases, and 10 bases separated the two germline ends. Germline loops: CDR1 SQVTM, CDR2 ANQGSEA. The CDR3, as DNA: TGCAGCGTTACCGGGACCACCTACGAGCAGTACTTC. It specifies CSVTGTTYEQYF.

This clonotype was observed a few times. The gene calls are TRBV29-1 and TRBJ2-7; 7 nucleotides line up with TRBD1. In germline, CDR1 is SQVTM, CDR2 ANQGSEA. Trimming cost V 3 bases and J 6 bases; bases outside gene matches: 5. The CDR3 has 12 residues. The chain's CDR3 is CSVDLEGAEQYF. CDR3 DNA: TGCAGCGTTGACCTAGAGGGGGCCGAGCAGTACTTC.

The J gene is TRBJ2-7, the V gene TRBV18; no clear D gene. Germline V gene data show CDR1 as KGHSH and CDR2 as LQKENI. The CDR3 runs 14 residues. Trimming removed 0 bases from V and 3 bases from J, with 9 bases in between. The CDR3 coding sequence is TGTGCCAGCTCACCACCATCAAAGGACTACGAGCAGTACTTC. Protein product: CASSPPSKDYEQYF.

The sample holds many counts of this clonotype. V and J are TRBV18 and TRBJ2-1, with a possible D match to TRBD2 (6 bases). The CDR3 is 16 amino acids. V gave up 2 bases and J gave up 7 bases, with 18 bases separating them. Per germline, CDR1 KGHSH and CDR2 LQKENI. In DNA, the CDR3 is TGTGCCAGCTCACCAAGAGGCGGGAAGAACGAGAATGAGCAGTTCTTC. This encodes CASSPRGGKNENEQFF.

In this sample, this clonotype turned up a few times. The rearrangement joins TRBV11-2 to TRBJ1-2; tentative D call: TRBD1 (5 bases). The CDR3 totals 14 residues. Trimming removed 2 bases at V and 6 bases at J, with 13 bases between. CDR1 is SGHAT, CDR2 FQNNGV, per germline. CDR3 amino acids: CASSLPGEFHGYTF. CDR3 coding DNA: TGTGCCAGCAGCTTACCGGGGGAGTTTCATGGCTACACCTTC.

The DNA of the CDR3 is TGCGCCAGCACCCGGGACAGGGGGGCCTCCGGGGGCACTGAAGCTTTCTTT. Translation gives CASTRDRGASGGTEAFF. The chain recombines TRBV5-1 with TRBJ1-1; 11 nucleotides line up with TRBD1. J gave up 4 bases and V 6 bases, and 14 bases lay outside the gene matches. The CDR3 is made up of 17 amino acids. In germline, CDR1 is SGHRS, CDR2 YFSETQ.